These 18 T cell receptor beta chains were sequenced from one sample in a study of OX40 agonist ivuxolimab in advanced cancers. The method was immunoSEQ multiplex PCR; TCRdb's version includes in-frame clones alone and lacks a portion of them. The sample yields approximately 99,000 clones, approximately 89% seen once. Sequences were derived from CD4+ or CD8+ T cells sorted from blood, sampled in a trial of the OX40 agonist ivuxolimab. The receptors were gathered from an adult with an advanced solid tumor such as melanoma, head and neck, liver or kidney cancer.

The J gene is TRBJ1-1, the V gene TRBV15, with D possibly being TRBD1 (6 bases). The CDR3 spans 16 residues. V was clipped by 3 bases and J by 3 bases, with 17 bases between them. Per the germline V gene, CDR1 is LNHNV and CDR2 is YYDKDF (reference sequence). CDR3 sequence: CATSSTSGTPYTEAFF. CDR3 sequence (DNA): TGTGCCACCAGCAGTACATCCGGGACACCGTACACTGAAGCTTTCTTT.

The rearrangement joins TRBV2 to TRBJ1-2, with D perhaps matching TRBD1 (5 bases). V was clipped by 3 bases and J by 0 bases, with 11 bases between them. The germline gives CDR1 SNHLY, CDR2 FYNNEI. CDR3 length equals 15 residues. Written as DNA, the CDR3 is TGTGCCAGCAGTGAGACCAGGGTAGCTAACTATGGCTACACCTTC. Translating gives CASSETRVANYGYTF.

This clone appeared a single time. The genes are TRBV2 and TRBJ2-6; unclear D gene. The CDR3 sequence is 14 residues long. Trimming pared 6 bases from V and 1 base from J, leaving 7 bases between. Germline CDR1 reads SNHLY; CDR2 reads FYNNEI. Here the CDR3 DNA reads TGTGCCAGCAGAAAAGGTTCTGGGGCCAACGTCCTGACTTTC. Protein sequence: CASRKGSGANVLTF.

With respect to this clone: The same CDR3 arises from other DNA sequences in this sample as well. This CDR3 is CASSLQETQYF. CDR3 DNA sequence: TGCGCCAGCAGCTTGCAAGAGACCCAGTACTTC. V usage is TRBV5-1 and J usage is TRBJ2-5, with D uncertain. Between the trimmed V and J ends, which lost 1 base and 2 bases, there was a span of 0 bases. The V gene's germline CDR1 is SGHRS and CDR2 YFSETQ. The CDR3 is 11 amino acids. Using reference TRBV5-1 and TRBJ2-5 for the parts outside the CDR3, the full variable domain is KAGVTQTPRYLIKTRGQQVTLSCSPISGHRSVSWYQQTPGQGLQFLFEYFSETQRNKGNFPGRFSGRQFSNSRSEMNVSTLELGDSALYLCASSLQETQYFGPGTRLLVL.

The chain carries TRBV18 and TRBJ2-7, with TRBD2 matching over 8 bases. Germline CDR1 KGHSH, CDR2 LQKENI. V shed 3 bases, J shed 0 bases, and the junction held 7 bases outside the gene matches. The CDR3 consists of 16 residues. CDR3 DNA: TGTGCCAGCTCACCCCGAAGCGGGGGCAGCTCCTACGAGCAGTACTTC. This sequence encodes CASSPRSGGSSYEQYF.

This chain connects TRBV6-6 to TRBJ1-1, with 7 bases fitting TRBD1. The CDR3 is 14 residues long. The germline V gene encodes CDR1 MNHNY and CDR2 SVGAGI (reference sequence). Trimming took 6 bases from V and 2 from J; bases not matched to a gene: 6. The DNA of the CDR3 is TGTGCCAGCAGGTCGACAGGGCAAAACACTGAAGCTTTCTTT. This sequence encodes CASRSTGQNTEAFF.

The gene calls are TRBV6-1 and TRBJ2-3; tentatively, D is TRBD2 (5 bases). The CDR3 has 13 amino acids. V lost 8 bases to trimming and J lost 2 bases, with 11 bases between them. Germline CDR1 reads MNHNS; CDR2 reads SASEGT. The chain's CDR3 is CASRLQYTDTQYF. In DNA form, the CDR3 reads TGTGCCAGCCGACTACAGTACACAGATACGCAGTATTTT.

The chain recombines TRBV2 with TRBJ2-7; TRBD1 matches 7 bases. The CDR3 extends over 14 amino acids. With 6 bases clipped from V and 2 bases from J, the junction kept 7 bases outside the gene matches. Per germline, CDR1 SNHLY and CDR2 FYNNEI. The DNA of the CDR3 is TGTGCCAGCAGCGCGAACGACAGGGCCTACGAGCAGTACTTC. This gives the protein CASSANDRAYEQYF.

The chain has TRBV5-4 and TRBJ2-3; TRBD1 matches at 8 bases. After removal of 2 bases from V and 1 base from J, the junction contained 6 bases not matched to a gene. The V gene's germline CDR1 is SGHNT and CDR2 YYREEE (reference sequence). The CDR3 is 16 residues long. CDR3 protein: CASSLYGQGGTDTQYF. The DNA for the CDR3 is TGTGCCAGCAGCTTATATGGACAGGGAGGCACAGATACGCAGTATTTT.

This rearrangement joins TRBV7-3 to TRBJ1-2, with TRBD1 identical over 7 bases. Germline V gene lookup returns CDR1 SGHTA and CDR2 FQGTGA. This CDR3 is built from 13 residues. The ends lost 5 bases at V and 3 bases at J; junction bases unmatched: 3. CDR3 sequence: CASSIGQDYGYTF. The CDR3 DNA reads TGTGCCAGCAGCATTGGACAGGACTATGGCTACACCTTC.

The CDR3 is CAISASGSSYEQYF. In DNA, the CDR3 is TGTGCCATCAGTGCATCAGGGAGCTCCTACGAGCAGTACTTC. The chain joins TRBV10-3 to TRBJ2-7; D assignment may be TRBD1 or TRBD2 (5 bases each). Trimming removed 4 bases from V and 0 bases from J, with 10 bases in between. Looked up from germline, CDR1 is ENHRY and CDR2 is SYGVKD. This CDR3 contains 14 residues.

The rearrangement links TRBV9 to TRBJ1-2, with no clear D. The V end was cut by 3 bases, the J end by 2 bases, with 8 bases between. The germline CDR1 and CDR2 sequences are SGDLS and YYNGEE. The CDR3 spans 13 residues. The CDR3 protein is CASSAVPNYGYTF. DNA for the CDR3: TGTGCCAGCAGCGCCGTCCCGAACTATGGCTACACCTTC.

This sequence joins TRBV5-1 and TRBJ2-4, with D unclear. In germline, CDR1 is SGHRS, CDR2 YFSETQ. The ends were cut back, 4 bases at V and 8 bases at J, with 13 bases in the middle. The CDR3 sequence is 13 residues long. This CDR3 is CASSREGLDIQYF. CDR3 DNA: TGCGCCAGCAGCAGGGAAGGTTTGGACATTCAGTACTTC.

The gene calls are TRBV7-3 and TRBJ2-2; D is uncertain. V was clipped by 1 base and J by 1 base, with 13 bases between them. Germline-derived CDR1 and CDR2 are SGHTA and FQGTGA. The length of the CDR3 is 17 residues. CDR3 amino acids: CASSLRPGHWNTGELFF. Written as DNA, the CDR3 is TGTGCCAGCAGCTTAAGGCCTGGGCATTGGAACACCGGGGAGCTGTTTTTT.

V usage is TRBV30 and J usage is TRBJ2-1; TRBD2 agrees at 8 bases. The germline gives CDR1 GTSNPN, CDR2 SVGIG (reference sequence). Trimming at V came to 3 bases and at J to 3 bases, leaving 4 bases not matched to a gene. This CDR3 is built from 14 residues. In DNA, the CDR3 is TGTGCCTGGAGAGGACTAGCAGTCTACAATGAGCAGTTCTTC. Translated, it gives CAWRGLAVYNEQFF.

This clone occurred once. V and J are TRBV5-1 and TRBJ1-1, with TRBD1 matching over 10 bases. Germline assignment: CDR1 SGHRS and CDR2 YFSETQ. CDR3 length: 13 residues. Trimming cost V 4 bases and J 4 bases; bases outside gene matches: 1. CDR3 sequence: CASSGQGGTEAFF. CDR3 nucleotides: TGCGCCAGCAGCGGACAGGGGGGCACTGAAGCTTTCTTT. Combining the CDR3 with reference TRBV5-1 and TRBJ1-1 gives the whole variable domain KAGVTQTPRYLIKTRGQQVTLSCSPISGHRSVSWYQQTPGQGLQFLFEYFSETQRNKGNFPGRFSGRQFSNSRSEMNVSTLELGDSALYLCASSGQGGTEAFFGQGTRLTVV.

The table lists this clone with a count of one. The chain employs TRBV5-6 and TRBJ2-5; 10 bases align to TRBD1. V lost 0 bases, J lost 5 bases, and 4 bases stayed unmatched. Germline V gene lookup returns CDR1 SGHDT and CDR2 YYEEEE. The CDR3 is made up of 15 amino acids. DNA of the CDR3: TGTGCCAGCAGCTTGGGACAGGGGGCCGGGGAGACCCAGTACTTC. Amino acid sequence: CASSLGQGAGETQYF.

The chain employs TRBV19 and TRBJ2-2, with TRBD2 matching over 9 bases. Germline V lookup: CDR1 LNHDA, CDR2 SQIVND (reference sequence). The CDR3 extends over 17 amino acids. Unmatched junction bases numbered 9, after V lost 1 base and J lost 6 bases. The CDR3 is CASSIARAGGRSGELFF. The CDR3 region has the DNA TGTGCCAGTAGTATAGCAAGAGCGGGAGGCCGGTCCGGGGAGCTGTTTTTT. The full variable domain, in which reference TRBV19 and TRBJ2-2 provide the parts outside the CDR3, is DGGITQSPKYLFRKEGQNVTLSCEQNLNHDAMYWYRQDPGQGLRLIYYSQIVNDFQKGDIAEGYSVSREKKESFPLTVTSAQKNPTAFYLCASSIARAGGRSGELFFGEGSRLTVL.